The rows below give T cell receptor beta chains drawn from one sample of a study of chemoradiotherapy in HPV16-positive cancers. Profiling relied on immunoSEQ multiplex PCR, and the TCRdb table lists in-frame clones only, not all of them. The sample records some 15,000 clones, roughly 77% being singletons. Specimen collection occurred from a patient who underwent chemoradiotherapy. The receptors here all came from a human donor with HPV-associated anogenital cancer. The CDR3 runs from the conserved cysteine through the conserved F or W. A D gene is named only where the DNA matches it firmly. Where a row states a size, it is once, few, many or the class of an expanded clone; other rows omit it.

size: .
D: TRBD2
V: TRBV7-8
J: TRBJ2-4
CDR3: CASIPGLAGGQKNIQYF
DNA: TGTGCCAGCATACCGGGACTAGCGGGGGGCCAGAAAAACATTCAGTACTTC

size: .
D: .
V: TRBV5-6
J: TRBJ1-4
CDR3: CASSRALRGEKLFF
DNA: TGTGCCAGCAGCCGGGCCCTACGTGGGGAAAAACTGTTTTTT

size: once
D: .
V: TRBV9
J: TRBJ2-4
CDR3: CASSVVGSTADIQYF
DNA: TGTGCCAGCAGCGTAGTAGGGTCCACCGCCGACATTCAGTACTTC

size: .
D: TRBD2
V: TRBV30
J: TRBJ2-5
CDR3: CAWNRGLAGETQYF
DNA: TGTGCCTGGAACCGGGGCCTAGCGGGAGAGACCCAGTACTTC

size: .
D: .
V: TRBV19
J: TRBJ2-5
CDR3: CASTGSSGETQYF
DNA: TGTGCCAGTACAGGGAGTAGCGGAGAGACCCAGTACTTC

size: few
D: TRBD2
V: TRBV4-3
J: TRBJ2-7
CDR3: CASSVERGPSYEQYF
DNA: TGCGCCAGCAGCGTAGAGCGGGGGCCATCCTACGAGCAGTACTTC

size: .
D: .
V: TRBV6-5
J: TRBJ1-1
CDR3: CASSYSLTSTEAFF
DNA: TGTGCCAGCAGTTACTCGTTAACAAGTACTGAAGCTTTCTTT

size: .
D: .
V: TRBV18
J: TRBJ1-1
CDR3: CASSTLAGGEAFF
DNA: TGTGCCAGCTCGACCCTGGCAGGAGGTGAAGCTTTCTTT

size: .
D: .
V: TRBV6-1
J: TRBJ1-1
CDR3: CASSERRSEAFF
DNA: TGTGCCAGCAGTGAGAGGCGTTCTGAAGCTTTCTTT

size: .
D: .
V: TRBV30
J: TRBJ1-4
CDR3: CAWSPNRDGKLFF
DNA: TGTGCCTGGAGTCCCAACAGGGATGGAAAACTGTTTTTT

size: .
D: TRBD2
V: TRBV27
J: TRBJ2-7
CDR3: CASSSGGGYEQYF
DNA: TGTGCCAGCAGTTCGGGAGGGGGGTACGAGCAGTACTTC

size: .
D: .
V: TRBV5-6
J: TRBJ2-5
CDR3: CASSIRGGETQYF
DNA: TGTGCCAGCAGCATAAGGGGTGGAGAGACCCAGTACTTC

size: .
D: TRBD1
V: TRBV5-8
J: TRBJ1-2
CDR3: CASSFPGGSYGYTF
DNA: TGTGCCAGCAGCTTCCCAGGGGGTTCCTATGGCTACACCTTC